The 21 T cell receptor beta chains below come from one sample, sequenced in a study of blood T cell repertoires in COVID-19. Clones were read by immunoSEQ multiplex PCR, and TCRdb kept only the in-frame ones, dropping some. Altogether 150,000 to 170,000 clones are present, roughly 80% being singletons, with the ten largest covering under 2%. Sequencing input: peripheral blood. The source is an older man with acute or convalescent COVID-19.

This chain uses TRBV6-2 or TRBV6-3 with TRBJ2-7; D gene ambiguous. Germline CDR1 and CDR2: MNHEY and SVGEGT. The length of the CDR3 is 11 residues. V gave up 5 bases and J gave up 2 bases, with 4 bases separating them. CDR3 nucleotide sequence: TGTGCCAGCAGTCTAACCTACGAGCAGTACTTC. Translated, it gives CASSLTYEQYF.

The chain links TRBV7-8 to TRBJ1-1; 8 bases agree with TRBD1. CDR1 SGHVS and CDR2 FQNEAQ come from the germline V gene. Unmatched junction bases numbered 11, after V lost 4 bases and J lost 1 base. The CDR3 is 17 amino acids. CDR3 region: CASSSPTGASWNTEAFF. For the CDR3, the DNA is TGTGCCAGCAGCTCACCGACAGGGGCGAGCTGGAACACTGAAGCTTTCTTT. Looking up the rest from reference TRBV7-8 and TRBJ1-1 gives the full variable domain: GAGVSQSPRYKVAKRGQDVALRCDPISGHVSLFWYQQALGQGPEFLTYFQNEAQLDKSGLPSDRFFAERPEGSVSTLKIQRTQQEDSAVYLCASSSPTGASWNTEAFFGQGTRLTVV.

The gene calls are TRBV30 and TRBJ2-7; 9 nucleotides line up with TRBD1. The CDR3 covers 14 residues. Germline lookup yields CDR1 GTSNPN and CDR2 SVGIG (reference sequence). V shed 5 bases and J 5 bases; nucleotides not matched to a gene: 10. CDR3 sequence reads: CAWAGQGKINEQYF. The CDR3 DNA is TGTGCCTGGGCCGGACAGGGGAAAATCAACGAGCAGTACTTC.

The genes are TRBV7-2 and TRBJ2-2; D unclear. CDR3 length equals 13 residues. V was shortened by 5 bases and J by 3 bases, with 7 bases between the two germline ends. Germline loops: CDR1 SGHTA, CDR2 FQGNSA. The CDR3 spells CASSTRDTGELFF. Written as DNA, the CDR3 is TGTGCCAGCAGCACACGGGACACCGGGGAGCTGTTTTTT.

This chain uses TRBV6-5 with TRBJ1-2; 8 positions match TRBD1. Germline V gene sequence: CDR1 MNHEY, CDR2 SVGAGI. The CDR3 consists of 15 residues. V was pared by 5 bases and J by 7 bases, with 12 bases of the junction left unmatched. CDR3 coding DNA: TGTGCCAGCAGTAGCGGACAGGGCCTAGGGGGTGGCTACACCTTC. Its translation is CASSSGQGLGGGYTF.

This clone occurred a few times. The CDR3 DNA reads TGTGCCAGCAGACTCTCTGGGGCCAACGTCCTGACTTTC. Its translation: CASRLSGANVLTF. The chain couples TRBV12-3 or TRBV12-4 to TRBJ2-6; no reliable D call. V shed 6 bases and J shed 0 bases, with 3 bases lying between them. The CDR3 contains 13 residues.

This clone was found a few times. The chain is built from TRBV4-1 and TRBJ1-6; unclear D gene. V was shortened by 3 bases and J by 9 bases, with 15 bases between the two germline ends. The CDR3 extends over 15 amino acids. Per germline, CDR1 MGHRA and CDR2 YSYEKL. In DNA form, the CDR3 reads TGCGCCAGCAGCCAGCCCGTTTCATCGGTTTCACCCCTCCACTTT. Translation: CASSQPVSSVSPLHF.

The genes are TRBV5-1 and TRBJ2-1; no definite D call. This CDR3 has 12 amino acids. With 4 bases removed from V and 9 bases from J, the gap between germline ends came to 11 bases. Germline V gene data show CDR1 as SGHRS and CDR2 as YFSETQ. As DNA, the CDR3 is TGCGCCAGCAGCGTAATTGAGTCTGAGCAGTTCTTC. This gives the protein CASSVIESEQFF. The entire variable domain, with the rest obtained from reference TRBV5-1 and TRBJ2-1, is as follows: KAGVTQTPRYLIKTRGQQVTLSCSPISGHRSVSWYQQTPGQGLQFLFEYFSETQRNKGNFPGRFSGRQFSNSRSEMNVSTLELGDSALYLCASSVIESEQFFGPGTRLTVL.

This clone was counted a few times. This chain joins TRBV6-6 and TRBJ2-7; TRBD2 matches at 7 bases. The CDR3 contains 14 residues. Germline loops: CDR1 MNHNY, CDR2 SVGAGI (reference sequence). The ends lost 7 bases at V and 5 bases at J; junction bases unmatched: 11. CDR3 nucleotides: TGTGCCAGCAACAATCTGGGAGGGGTCGACGAGCAGTACTTC. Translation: CASNNLGGVDEQYF.

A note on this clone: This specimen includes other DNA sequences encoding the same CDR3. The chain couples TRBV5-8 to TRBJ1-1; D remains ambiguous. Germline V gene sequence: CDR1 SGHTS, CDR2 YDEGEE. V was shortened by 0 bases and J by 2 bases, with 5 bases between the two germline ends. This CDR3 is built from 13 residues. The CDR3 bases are TGTGCCAGCAGCTTGGTTCGTAACACTGAAGCTTTCTTT. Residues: CASSLVRNTEAFF.

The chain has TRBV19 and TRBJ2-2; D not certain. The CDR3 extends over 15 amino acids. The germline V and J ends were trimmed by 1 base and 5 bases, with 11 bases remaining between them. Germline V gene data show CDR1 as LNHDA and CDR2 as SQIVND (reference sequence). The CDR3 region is CASSIGGTATGELFF. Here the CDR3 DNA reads TGTGCCAGTAGTATAGGAGGTACGGCTACCGGGGAGCTGTTTTTT.

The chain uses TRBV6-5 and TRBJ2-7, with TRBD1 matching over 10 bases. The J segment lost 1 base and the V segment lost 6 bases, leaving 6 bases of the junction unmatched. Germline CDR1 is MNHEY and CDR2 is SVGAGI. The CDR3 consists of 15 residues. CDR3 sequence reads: CASRQDRGFSYEQYF. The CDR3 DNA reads TGTGCCAGCAGGCAGGACAGGGGGTTTTCCTACGAGCAGTACTTC.

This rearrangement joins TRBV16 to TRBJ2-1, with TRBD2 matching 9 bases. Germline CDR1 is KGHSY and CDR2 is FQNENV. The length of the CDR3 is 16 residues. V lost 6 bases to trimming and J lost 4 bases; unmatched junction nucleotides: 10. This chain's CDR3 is CASSPFASGAYNEQFF. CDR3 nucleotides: TGTGCCAGCAGTCCCTTTGCTAGCGGGGCTTACAATGAGCAGTTCTTC.

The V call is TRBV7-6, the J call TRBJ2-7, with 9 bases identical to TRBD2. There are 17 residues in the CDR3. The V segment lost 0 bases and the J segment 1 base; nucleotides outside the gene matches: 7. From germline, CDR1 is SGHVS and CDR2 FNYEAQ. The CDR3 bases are TGTGCCAGCAGCTTAGCTGGCGGGGGGGCCTATTCCTACGAGCAGTACTTC. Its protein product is CASSLAGGGAYSYEQYF.

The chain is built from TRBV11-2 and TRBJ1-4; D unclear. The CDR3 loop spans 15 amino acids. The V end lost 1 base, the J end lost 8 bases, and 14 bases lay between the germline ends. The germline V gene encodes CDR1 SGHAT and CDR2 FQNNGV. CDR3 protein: CASSLVGGSKEKLFF. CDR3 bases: TGTGCCAGCAGCTTAGTAGGAGGGTCAAAAGAAAAACTGTTTTTT.

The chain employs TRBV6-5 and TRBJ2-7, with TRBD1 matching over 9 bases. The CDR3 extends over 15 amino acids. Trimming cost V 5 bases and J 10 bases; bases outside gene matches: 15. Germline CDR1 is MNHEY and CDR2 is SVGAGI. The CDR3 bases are TGTGCCAGCAGTACCGAGATCCTGGACAGGGGTAAACAGTACTTC. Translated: CASSTEILDRGKQYF.

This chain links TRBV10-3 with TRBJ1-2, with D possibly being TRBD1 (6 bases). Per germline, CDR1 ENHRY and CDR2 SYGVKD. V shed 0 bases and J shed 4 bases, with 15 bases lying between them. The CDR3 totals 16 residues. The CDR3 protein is CAISESGASRTYGYTF. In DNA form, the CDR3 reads TGTGCCATCAGTGAGTCGGGGGCTAGTAGGACCTATGGCTACACCTTC.

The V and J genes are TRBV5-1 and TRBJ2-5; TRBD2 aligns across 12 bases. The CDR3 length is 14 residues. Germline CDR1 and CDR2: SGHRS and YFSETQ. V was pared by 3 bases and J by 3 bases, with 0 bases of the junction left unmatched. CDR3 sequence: CASSWTSGEETQYF. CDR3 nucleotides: TGCGCCAGCAGCTGGACTAGCGGGGAAGAGACCCAGTACTTC.

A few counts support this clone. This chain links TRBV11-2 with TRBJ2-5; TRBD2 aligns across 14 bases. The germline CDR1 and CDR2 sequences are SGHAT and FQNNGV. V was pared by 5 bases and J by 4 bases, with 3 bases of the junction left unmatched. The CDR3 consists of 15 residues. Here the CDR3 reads CASSRTSGGSETQYF. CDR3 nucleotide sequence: TGTGCCAGCAGCCGGACTAGCGGGGGGTCAGAGACCCAGTACTTC.

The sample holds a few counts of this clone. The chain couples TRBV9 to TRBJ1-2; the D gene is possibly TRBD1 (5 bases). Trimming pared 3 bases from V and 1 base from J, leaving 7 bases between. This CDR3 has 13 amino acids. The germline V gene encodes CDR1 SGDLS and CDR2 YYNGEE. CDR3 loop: CASSAGGNYGYTF. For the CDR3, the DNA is TGTGCCAGCAGCGCGGGGGGTAACTATGGCTACACCTTC.

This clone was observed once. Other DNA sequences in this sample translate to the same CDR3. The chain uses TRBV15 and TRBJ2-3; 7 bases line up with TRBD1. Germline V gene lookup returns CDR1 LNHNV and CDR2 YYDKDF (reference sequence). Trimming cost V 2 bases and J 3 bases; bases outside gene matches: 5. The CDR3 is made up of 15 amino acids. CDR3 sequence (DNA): TGTGCCACCAGCAGAACAGGGGCAGAGACAGATACGCAGTATTTT. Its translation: CATSRTGAETDTQYF.